Below, 22 T cell receptor beta chains from the same sample are listed, as sequenced in a study of T cells in Graves' hyperthyroidism and ophthalmopathy. The TCR beta CDR3 regions underwent amplification using RNA transcripts as the source. With the HTBI primer set, the TCR CDR3 went through a first round of RT-PCR. TCRdb fed the multiplex PCR reads into MiXCR, producing one record per CDR3 protein. The data show 750,000 to 950,000 distinct CDR3 sequences, 35% to 40% seen once. The sequencing input was blood. Every receptor here comes from a man aged 18-30 years with Graves' hyperthyroidism.

This clonotype was detected ten times or more. This rearrangement joins TRBV29-1 to TRBJ2-5; tentatively, D is TRBD1 or TRBD2 (6 bases each). The length of the CDR3 is 18 residues. The ends were cut back, 2 bases at V and 5 bases at J, with 27 bases in the middle. Germline CDR1 SQVTM, CDR2 ANQGSEA. CDR3 DNA sequence: TGCAGCGTTGAACTCGGGGGCCAATCAAATTCGGCCCAGGAGACCCAGTACTTC. It encodes CSVELGGQSNSAQETQYF.

The chain carries TRBV19 and TRBJ2-7, with 8 bases lining up with TRBD1. From germline, CDR1 is LNHDA and CDR2 SQIVND (reference sequence). This CDR3 comprises 15 residues. V was pared by 1 base and J by 2 bases, with 4 bases of the junction left unmatched. The CDR3 region has the DNA TGTGCCAGTAGTATAGGGGGACAGGCGCCCTACGAGCAGTACTTC. Protein product: CASSIGGQAPYEQYF. Together with reference TRBV19 and TRBJ2-7, the CDR3 gives the full variable domain: DGGITQSPKYLFRKEGQNVTLSCEQNLNHDAMYWYRQDPGQGLRLIYYSQIVNDFQKGDIAEGYSVSREKKESFPLTVTSAQKNPTAFYLCASSIGGQAPYEQYFGPGTRLTVT.

This clonotype was counted at least ten times. The chain employs TRBV7-8 and TRBJ2-5; D might be TRBD2 (5 bases). Germline V gene sequence: CDR1 SGHVS, CDR2 FQNEAQ. The CDR3 has 14 amino acids. Trimming left V 5 bases short and J 4 bases short, with 14 bases between. CDR3 nucleotide sequence: TGTGCCAGCAGCCCTGCCACCGGGATAGAGACCCAGTACTTC. Its translation: CASSPATGIETQYF.

This clonotype was observed many times. The chain uses TRBV7-8 and TRBJ1-5; D uncertain. The CDR3 extends over 13 amino acids. The V and J ends lost 2 bases and 4 bases respectively, with 6 bases between them. The germline gives CDR1 SGHVS, CDR2 FQNEAQ. In nucleotides, the CDR3 is TGTGCCAGCAGCTTAAATCTAAATCAGCCCCAGCATTTT. Protein product: CASSLNLNQPQHF.

This clonotype was seen a handful of times. The V call is TRBV25-1, the J call TRBJ1-1; D not certain. With 7 bases removed from V and 3 bases from J, the gap between germline ends came to 12 bases. CDR1 MGHDK and CDR2 SYGVNS come from the germline V gene. This CDR3 region has 13 residues. CDR3 region: CASKRVEDTEAFF. Written as DNA, the CDR3 is TGTGCCAGCAAGAGGGTAGAGGACACTGAAGCTTTCTTT.

The chain carries TRBV12-3 or TRBV12-4 and TRBJ1-2; D is unresolved. With 6 bases removed from V and 4 bases from J, the gap between germline ends came to 12 bases. The CDR3 length is 13 residues. The CDR3 nucleotides read TGTGCCAGCAGCCGAGACGGACGCTATGGCTACACCTTC. Translating gives CASSRDGRYGYTF.

J is TRBJ1-2 and V is TRBV12-3 or TRBV12-4; D is possibly TRBD1 (5 bases). The CDR3 is made up of 14 amino acids. Trimming took 8 bases from V and 0 from J, leaving 13 bases between them. Here the CDR3 reads CASRRDGSNYGYTF. The CDR3 DNA follows: TGTGCCAGCCGAAGGGACGGATCTAACTATGGCTACACCTTC.

This clonotype was detected only once. The chain links TRBV20-1 to TRBJ2-5, with TRBD1 as a possible D gene (8 bases). In germline, CDR1 is DFQATT, CDR2 SNEGSKA (reference sequence). V lost 6 bases and J lost 5, with 16 bases in between. The CDR3 sequence is 13 residues long. The CDR3 loop is CSADGQGGETQYF. DNA for the CDR3: TGCAGTGCAGATGGACAGGGAGGGGAGACCCAGTACTTC.

The genes are TRBV7-8 and TRBJ2-7; 7 bases are a match to TRBD1. Germline values: CDR1 SGHVS, CDR2 FQNEAQ. This CDR3 has 14 amino acids. V was pared by 6 bases and J by 2 bases, with 7 bases of the junction left unmatched. The CDR3 protein is CASSSQGKAYEQYF. CDR3 in DNA: TGTGCCAGCAGTTCACAGGGGAAGGCCTACGAGCAGTACTTC.

This clonotype was detected only a few times. The chain has TRBV7-9 and TRBJ2-7; D may be TRBD2 (6 bases). Germline V CDR1 and CDR2: SEHNR, FQNEAQ (reference sequence). The CDR3 sequence is 15 residues long. Trimming removed 7 bases from V and 5 bases from J, with 21 bases in between. The CDR3 region has the DNA TGTGCCAGCACCTGGTCATTTGGGACTTTTGACGAGCAGTACTTC. Translation: CASTWSFGTFDEQYF. Full variable domain (rest looked up from reference TRBV7-9 and TRBJ2-7): DTGVSQNPRHKITKRGQNVTFRCDPISEHNRLYWYRQTLGQGPEFLTYFQNEAQLEKSRLLSDRFSAERPKGSFSTLEIQRTEQGDSAMYLCASTWSFGTFDEQYFGPGTRLTVT.

This clonotype was recorded at least ten times. The DNA of the CDR3 is TGTGCCAGCAGCACCAGTGAGACCCAGTACTTC. Its translation is CASSTSETQYF. The chain employs TRBV9 and TRBJ2-5; D is unclear. This CDR3 spans 11 amino acids. The V gene lost 4 bases and the J gene lost 5 bases, with 6 bases spanning the gap. The germline gives CDR1 SGDLS, CDR2 YYNGEE. Full variable domain (remainder filled in from reference TRBV9 and TRBJ2-5): DSGVTQTPKHLITATGQRVTLRCSPRSGDLSVYWYQQSLDQGLQFLIQYYNGEERAKGNILERFSAQQFPDLHSELNLSSLELGDSALYFCASSTSETQYFGPGTRLLVL.

This chain uses TRBV10-3 with TRBJ2-7; 11 positions agree with TRBD2. Germline CDR1 ENHRY, CDR2 SYGVKD. This CDR3 has 15 amino acids. With 6 bases clipped from V and 4 bases from J, the junction kept 8 bases outside the gene matches. The CDR3 DNA follows: TGTGCCATCAGCCCCCCCGGGACTAGCGGATACGAGCAGTACTTC. This encodes CAISPPGTSGYEQYF.

This clonotype was counted ten times or more. CDR3 nucleotides: TGCAGCGCTAACGGACTAGCGGGAGGCTACGAGCAGTACTTC. It codes for CSANGLAGGYEQYF. The V gene is TRBV29-1, the J gene TRBJ2-7; 14 positions agree with TRBD2. The J segment lost 3 bases and the V segment lost 7 bases, leaving 5 bases of the junction unmatched. Germline V CDR1 and CDR2: SQVTM, ANQGSEA. This CDR3 is 14 amino acids long.

This clonotype was observed a few times. The chain combines TRBV10-3 with TRBJ1-1; tentatively, D is TRBD1 (5 bases). Trimming shortened V by 5 bases and J by 4 bases, and 14 bases separated the two germline ends. CDR1 ENHRY and CDR2 SYGVKD come from the germline V gene. CDR3 length: 14 amino acids. The CDR3: CAISIEEGITEAFF. CDR3 DNA sequence: TGTGCCATCAGTATTGAGGAGGGGATCACTGAAGCTTTCTTT.

The chain links TRBV13 to TRBJ1-2, with a tentative D call TRBD1 (5 bases). This CDR3 spans 14 amino acids. V lost 8 bases to trimming and J lost 8 bases, with 21 bases between them. CDR1 PRHDT and CDR2 FYEKMQ come from the germline V gene (reference sequence). The CDR3 bases are TGTGCCAGCCTCGGGTGGGGGACCCCGGAGGGCTACACCTTC. Its protein is CASLGWGTPEGYTF.

Comment on this clonotype: A junction boundary mismatches the germline segment, possibly from a read error. The chain is built from TRBV6-5 and TRBJ1-1, with 8 bases aligning to TRBD1. Germline values: CDR1 MNHEY, CDR2 SVGAGI. CDR3 length: 14 amino acids. The CDR3: CAGSHRGSSTEAFF. The CDR3 DNA is TGTGCCGGCAGTCACAGGGGGAGCAGCACTGAAGCTTTCTTT.

At least ten counts were recorded for this clonotype. The J gene is TRBJ2-7, the V gene TRBV7-2, with TRBD2 as a possible D gene (6 bases). Trimming pared 5 bases from V and 4 bases from J, leaving 18 bases between. This CDR3 is 15 amino acids long. Germline V gives CDR1 SGHTA, CDR2 FQGNSA. Written as DNA, the CDR3 is TGTGCCAGCAGCCTGCGGGGTTCCGGTTTTTACGAGCAGTACTTC. This sequence encodes CASSLRGSGFYEQYF.

This clonotype was seen once. This likely comes from a read error, as the CDR3 has no conserved phenylalanine or tryptophan at its end. The rearrangement uses TRBV7-8 and TRBJ2-7, with unresolved D. CDR3 length: 14 residues. The germline V gene has CDR1 SGHVS and CDR2 FQNEAQ. The V end lost 4 bases, the J end lost 6 bases, and 16 bases lay between the germline ends. The CDR3 spells CASSSRQEVPEQYL. CDR3 DNA sequence: TGTGCCAGCAGCTCCCGTCAAGAGGTTCCCGAGCAGTACCTC.

This sequence joins TRBV4-1 and TRBJ2-7; TRBD1 or TRBD2 may be the D gene (5 bases each). CDR1 is MGHRA, CDR2 YSYEKL, per germline. The V end lost 0 bases, the J end lost 3 bases, and 12 bases lay between the germline ends. CDR3 size: 15 residues. CDR3 loop: CASSQDSEGSYEQYF. The CDR3 DNA follows: TGCGCCAGCAGCCAAGATTCAGAGGGGAGCTACGAGCAGTACTTC.

Worth noting for this clonotype: Germline is not matched at one junction end, which may reflect a read error. The gene calls are TRBV7-3 and TRBJ2-2, with D perhaps TRBD2 (5 bases). This CDR3 has 14 amino acids. The germline V gene has CDR1 SGHTA and CDR2 FQGTGA. CDR3 loop: CASSLTRDTGELLF. DNA of the CDR3: TGTGCCAGCAGCTTAACGCGAGATACCGGGGAGCTGCTTTTT.

V usage is TRBV7-8 and J usage is TRBJ2-6, with D possibly TRBD2 on 6 matching bases. Per the germline V gene, CDR1 is SGHVS and CDR2 is FQNEAQ. This CDR3 region has 20 residues. Trimming cost V 5 bases and J 2 bases, with 25 bases left between them. Written as DNA, the CDR3 is TGTGCCAGCAGCGGGACGTTCGGGCAGGGAGGAGCTGCTGGGGCCAACGTCCTGACTTTC. Translating gives CASSGTFGQGGAAGANVLTF.

This chain connects TRBV5-1 to TRBJ1-4; possible D gene TRBD1, 6 bases. Trimming shortened V by 4 bases and J by 5 bases, and 12 bases separated the two germline ends. CDR3 length equals 14 residues. CDR1 and CDR2 from the germline V gene are SGHRS and YFSETQ. The CDR3 region is CASSAGTLNEKLFF. The CDR3 bases are TGCGCCAGCAGCGCCGGGACACTGAATGAAAAACTGTTTTTT.